A selection of T cell receptor beta chains follows, all from one sample in a study of cytomegalovirus exposure and HLA in healthy donors. Assay used: immunoSEQ multiplex PCR; TCRdb lists only in-frame clones, some missing. The data contain hundreds of thousands of clones, approximately 80% of them seen just once; the ten biggest clones take up 1.1% to 1.5%. The sample comprised PBMCs. The receptors shown here come from a girl aged 5-17 years in good health and CMV-seronegative. Each CDR3 is given with its conserved first and last residue. The D gene is left open where the match is weak. The size entry is marked missing in some rows and otherwise reads once, few, many or a size class.

CDR3	DNA	V	J	D	size
CASTVTPGSYEQYF	TGCGCCAGCACGGTTACCCCGGGCTCCTACGAGCAGTACTTC	TRBV5-1	TRBJ2-7	-	few
CASSLGAGRLIF	TGTGCCAGCAGCTTAGGTGCGGGGAGATTGATTTTT	TRBV7-2	TRBJ1-4	-	-
CASRTAGYYGYTF	TGTGCCAGTAGAACGGCAGGGTACTATGGCTACACCTTC	TRBV19	TRBJ1-2	-	-
CASSVRTGGITDTQYF	TGTGCCAGCAGCGTCCGGACAGGAGGAATCACAGATACGCAGTATTTT	TRBV9	TRBJ2-3	TRBD1	-
CASSQYSLDTDTQYF	TGCGCCAGCAGCCAGTACTCGCTAGACACAGATACGCAGTATTTT	TRBV4-1	TRBJ2-3	-	few
CASSSGGQSFSNQPQHF	TGTGCCAGCAGCTCAGGAGGACAGTCATTTAGCAATCAGCCCCAGCATTTT	TRBV5-8	TRBJ1-5	-	-
CATSRNPGQGVPFNTGELFF	TGTGCCACCAGCAGAAATCCGGGACAGGGAGTCCCCTTCAACACCGGGGAGCTGTTTTTT	TRBV15	TRBJ2-2	TRBD1	-
CSVGGQAQETQYF	TGCAGCGTTGGAGGACAAGCACAAGAGACCCAGTACTTC	TRBV29-1	TRBJ2-5	-	-
CASSDAGTDTQYF	TGTGCCAGCAGTGATGCGGGTACAGATACGCAGTATTTT	TRBV6-1	TRBJ2-3	-	-
CARSFPRLGHF	TGTGCCAGAAGCTTCCCCAGGCTTGGGCATTTT	TRBV5-3	TRBJ2-3	-	-
CASSMEAGLAAEQYF	TGTGCCAGCAGCATGGAAGCGGGACTAGCGGCCGAGCAGTACTTC	TRBV7-3	TRBJ2-7	TRBD2	-
CASSQDLTSGTFSYEQYF	TGCGCCAGCAGCCAAGACCTGACTAGCGGGACTTTCTCCTACGAGCAGTACTTC	TRBV4-1	TRBJ2-7	TRBD2	-
CASSPQSGGGSAYEQYF	TGTGCCAGCAGCCCTCAATCGGGGGGCGGGAGCGCGTACGAGCAGTACTTC	TRBV9	TRBJ2-7	-	-